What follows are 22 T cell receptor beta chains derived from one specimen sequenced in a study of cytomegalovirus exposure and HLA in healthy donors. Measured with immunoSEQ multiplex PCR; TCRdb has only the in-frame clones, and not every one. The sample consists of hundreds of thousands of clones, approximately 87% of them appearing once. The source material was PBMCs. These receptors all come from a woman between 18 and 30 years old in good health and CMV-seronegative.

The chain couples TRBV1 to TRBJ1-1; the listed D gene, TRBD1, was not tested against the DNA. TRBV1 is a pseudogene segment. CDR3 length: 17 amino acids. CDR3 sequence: CTSSQDVIPGLHTEAFF. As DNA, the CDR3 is TGCACCAGCAGCCAAGATGTAATTCCAGGGTTACACACTGAAGCTTTCTTT.

CDR3 in DNA: TGTGCCAGGGCCGTTATAGCGGGAGAGAACTACAATGAGCAGTTCTTC. Its translation: CARAVIAGENYNEQFF. The V call is TRBV2, the J call TRBJ2-1; 9 nucleotides agree with TRBD2. The CDR3 extends over 16 amino acids. The junction had 12 bases not matched to a gene; V was cut back by 9 bases and J by 3 bases. CDR1 and CDR2 from the germline V gene are SNHLY and FYNNEI.

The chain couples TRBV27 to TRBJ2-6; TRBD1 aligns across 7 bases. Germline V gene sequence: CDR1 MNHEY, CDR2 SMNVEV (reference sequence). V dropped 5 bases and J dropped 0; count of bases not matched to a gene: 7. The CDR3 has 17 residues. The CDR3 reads CASSPSGQFSGANVLTF. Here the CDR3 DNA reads TGTGCCAGCAGTCCATCGGGACAGTTCTCTGGGGCCAACGTCCTGACTTTC. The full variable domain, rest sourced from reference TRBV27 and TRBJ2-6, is EAQVTQNPRYLITVTGKKLTVTCSQNMNHEYMSWYRQDPGLGLRQIYYSMNVEVTDKGDVPEGYKVSRKEKRNFPLILESPSPNQTSLYFCASSPSGQFSGANVLTFGAGSRLTVL.

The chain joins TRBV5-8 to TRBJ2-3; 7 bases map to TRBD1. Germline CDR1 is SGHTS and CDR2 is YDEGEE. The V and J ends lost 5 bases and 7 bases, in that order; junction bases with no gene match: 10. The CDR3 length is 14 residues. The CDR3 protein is CASRPGTAGNTQYF. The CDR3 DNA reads TGTGCCAGCAGACCCGGGACAGCCGGAAATACGCAGTATTTT.

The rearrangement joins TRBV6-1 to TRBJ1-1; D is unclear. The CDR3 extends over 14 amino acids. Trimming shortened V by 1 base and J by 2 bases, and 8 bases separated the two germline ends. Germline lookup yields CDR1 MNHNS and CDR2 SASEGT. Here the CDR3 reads CASSEGSENTEAFF. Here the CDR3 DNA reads TGTGCCAGCAGTGAAGGGAGCGAAAACACTGAAGCTTTCTTT.

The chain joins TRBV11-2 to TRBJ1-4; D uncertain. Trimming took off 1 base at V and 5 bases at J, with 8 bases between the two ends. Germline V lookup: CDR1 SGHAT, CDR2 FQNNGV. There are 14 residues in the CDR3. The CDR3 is CASSLGLENEKLFF. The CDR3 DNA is TGTGCCAGCAGCTTAGGACTGGAGAATGAAAAACTGTTTTTT.

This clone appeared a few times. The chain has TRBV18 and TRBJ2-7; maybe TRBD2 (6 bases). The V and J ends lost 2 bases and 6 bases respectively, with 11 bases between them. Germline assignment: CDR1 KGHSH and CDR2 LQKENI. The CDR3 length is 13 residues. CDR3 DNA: TGTGCCAGCTCACCAGGAGGGGATGGCGAGCAGTACTTC. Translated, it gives CASSPGGDGEQYF. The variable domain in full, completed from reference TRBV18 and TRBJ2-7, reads NAGVMQNPRHLVRRRGQEARLRCSPMKGHSHVYWYRQLPEEGLKFMVYLQKENIIDESGMPKERFSAEFPKEGPSILRIQQVVRGDSAAYFCASSPGGDGEQYFGPGTRLTVT.

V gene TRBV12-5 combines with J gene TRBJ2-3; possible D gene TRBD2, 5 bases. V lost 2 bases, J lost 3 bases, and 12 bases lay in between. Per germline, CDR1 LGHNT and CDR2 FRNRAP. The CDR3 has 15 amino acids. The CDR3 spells CASGLSRTGTDTQYF. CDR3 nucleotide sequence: TGTGCTAGTGGTTTGTCCAGGACGGGGACAGATACGCAGTATTTT. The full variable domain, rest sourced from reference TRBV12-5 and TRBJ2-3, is DARVTQTPRHKVTEMGQEVTMRCQPILGHNTVFWYRQTMMQGLELLAYFRNRAPLDDSGMPKDRFSAEMPDATLATLKIQPSEPRDSAVYFCASGLSRTGTDTQYFGPGTRLTVL.

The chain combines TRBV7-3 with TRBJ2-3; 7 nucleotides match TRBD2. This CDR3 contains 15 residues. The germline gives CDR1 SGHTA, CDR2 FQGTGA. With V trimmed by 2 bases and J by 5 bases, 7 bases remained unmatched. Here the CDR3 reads CASSLSGGNGDTQYF. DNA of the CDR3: TGTGCCAGCAGCTTATCGGGGGGAAACGGAGATACGCAGTATTTT.

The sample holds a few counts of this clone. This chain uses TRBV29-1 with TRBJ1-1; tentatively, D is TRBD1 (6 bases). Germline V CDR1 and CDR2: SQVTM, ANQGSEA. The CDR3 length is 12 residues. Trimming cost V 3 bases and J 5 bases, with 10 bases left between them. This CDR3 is CSVDQGLTEAFF. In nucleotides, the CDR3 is TGCAGCGTTGATCAGGGGCTAACTGAAGCTTTCTTT.

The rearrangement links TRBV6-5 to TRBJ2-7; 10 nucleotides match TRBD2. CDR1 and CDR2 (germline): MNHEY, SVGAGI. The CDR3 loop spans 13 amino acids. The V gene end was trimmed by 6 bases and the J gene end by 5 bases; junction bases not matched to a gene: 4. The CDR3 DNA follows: TGTGCCAGCAGACTAGCGGGAATTAACGAGCAGTACTTC. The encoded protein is CASRLAGINEQYF.

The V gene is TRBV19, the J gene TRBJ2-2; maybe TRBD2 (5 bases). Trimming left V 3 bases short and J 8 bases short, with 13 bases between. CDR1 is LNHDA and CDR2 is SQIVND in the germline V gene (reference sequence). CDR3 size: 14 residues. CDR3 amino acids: CASSMEVRAGELFF. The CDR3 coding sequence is TGTGCCAGTAGTATGGAGGTTAGGGCGGGGGAGCTGTTTTTT.

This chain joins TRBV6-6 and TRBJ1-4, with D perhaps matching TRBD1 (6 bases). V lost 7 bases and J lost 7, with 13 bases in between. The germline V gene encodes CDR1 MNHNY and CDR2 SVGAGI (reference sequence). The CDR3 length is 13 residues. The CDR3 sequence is CASTDSLAEKLFF. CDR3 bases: TGTGCCAGCACGGACAGCCTTGCTGAAAAACTGTTTTTT.

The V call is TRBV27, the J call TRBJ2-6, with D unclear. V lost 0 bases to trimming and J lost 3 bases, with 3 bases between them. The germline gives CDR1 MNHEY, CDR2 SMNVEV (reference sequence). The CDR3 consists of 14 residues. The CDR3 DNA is TGTGCCAGCAGTTTATCCATTGGGGCCAACGTCCTGACTTTC. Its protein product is CASSLSIGANVLTF.

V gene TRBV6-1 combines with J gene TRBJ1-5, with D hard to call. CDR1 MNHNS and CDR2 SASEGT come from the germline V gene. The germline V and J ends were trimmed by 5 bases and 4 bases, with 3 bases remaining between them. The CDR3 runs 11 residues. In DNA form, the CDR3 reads TGTGCCAGCAGTTTAAATCAGCCCCAGCATTTT. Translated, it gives CASSLNQPQHF.

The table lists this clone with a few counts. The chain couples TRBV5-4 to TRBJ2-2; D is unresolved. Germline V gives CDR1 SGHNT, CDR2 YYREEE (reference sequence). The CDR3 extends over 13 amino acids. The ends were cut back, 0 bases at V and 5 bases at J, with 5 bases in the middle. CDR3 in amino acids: CASSLAPTGELFF. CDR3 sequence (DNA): TGTGCCAGCAGCTTGGCTCCTACCGGGGAGCTGTTTTTT.

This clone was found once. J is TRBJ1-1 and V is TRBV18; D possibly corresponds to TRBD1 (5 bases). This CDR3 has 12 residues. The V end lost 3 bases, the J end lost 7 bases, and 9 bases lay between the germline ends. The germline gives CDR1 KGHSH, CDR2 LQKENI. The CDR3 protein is CASSPQGFEAFF. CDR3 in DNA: TGTGCCAGCTCACCCCAGGGTTTTGAAGCTTTCTTT.

CDR3 in amino acids: CASRLEYNTGELFF. CDR3 nucleotides: TGTGCCAGCAGGCTAGAATATAACACCGGGGAGCTGTTTTTT. V usage is TRBV27 and J usage is TRBJ2-2; D is ambiguous. Deletions cut 6 bases from V and 2 bases from J, with 10 bases between. CDR1 and CDR2 from the germline V gene are MNHEY and SMNVEV (reference sequence). The CDR3 covers 14 residues.

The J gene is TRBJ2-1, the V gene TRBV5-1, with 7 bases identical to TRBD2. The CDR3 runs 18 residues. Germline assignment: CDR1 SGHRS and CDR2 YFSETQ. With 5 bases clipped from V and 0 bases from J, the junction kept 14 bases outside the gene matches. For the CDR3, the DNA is TGCGCCAGCAGAGGAGTAGCGCCCGCGGGGGACTCCTACAATGAGCAGTTCTTC. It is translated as CASRGVAPAGDSYNEQFF. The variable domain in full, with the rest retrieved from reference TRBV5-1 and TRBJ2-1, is KAGVTQTPRYLIKTRGQQVTLSCSPISGHRSVSWYQQTPGQGLQFLFEYFSETQRNKGNFPGRFSGRQFSNSRSEMNVSTLELGDSALYLCASRGVAPAGDSYNEQFFGPGTRLTVL.

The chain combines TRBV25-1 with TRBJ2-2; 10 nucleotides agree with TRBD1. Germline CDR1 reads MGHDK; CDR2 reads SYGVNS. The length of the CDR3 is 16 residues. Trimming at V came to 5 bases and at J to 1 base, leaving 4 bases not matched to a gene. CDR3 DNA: TGTGCCAGCAGTACCCGGGACAGGGGGAACACCGGGGAGCTGTTTTTT. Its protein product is CASSTRDRGNTGELFF.

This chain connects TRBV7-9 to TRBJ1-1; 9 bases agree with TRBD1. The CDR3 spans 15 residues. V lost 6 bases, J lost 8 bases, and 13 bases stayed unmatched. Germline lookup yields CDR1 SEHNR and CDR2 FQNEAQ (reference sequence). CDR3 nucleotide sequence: TGTGCCAGCAGTCCCCCCGGTGGGACAGGGCCGGAAGCTTTCTTT. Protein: CASSPPGGTGPEAFF.

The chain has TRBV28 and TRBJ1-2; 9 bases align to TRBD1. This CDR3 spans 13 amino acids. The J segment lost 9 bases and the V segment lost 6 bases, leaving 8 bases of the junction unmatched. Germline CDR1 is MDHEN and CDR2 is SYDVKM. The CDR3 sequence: CASSPGTGTSYTF. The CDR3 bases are TGTGCCAGCAGCCCTGGGACAGGGACAAGCTACACCTTC.